Each of the 25 T cell receptor beta chains below was sequenced from the same sample in a study of blood T cell repertoires in COVID-19. The repertoire was sequenced with immunoSEQ multiplex PCR; TCRdb's copy has only in-frame clones and lacks some. The sample yields about 380,000 clones, 81% seen once. Sample: peripheral blood. The receptors were gathered from a human donor with acute or convalescent COVID-19. The donor label of this sample is uncertain.

The chain joins TRBV6-4 to TRBJ2-3, with D possibly being TRBD1 (6 bases). The CDR3 extends over 15 amino acids. Germline V gives CDR1 MRHNA, CDR2 SNTAGT. Trimming removed 2 bases at V and 4 bases at J, with 13 bases between. The CDR3 loop reads CASSDGAGAADTQYF. The CDR3 DNA follows: TGTGCCAGCAGTGACGGGGCAGGGGCCGCAGATACGCAGTATTTT.

The chain combines TRBV12-3 or TRBV12-4 with TRBJ1-2; D gene uncertain. Between the trimmed V and J ends, which lost 4 bases and 8 bases, there was a span of 8 bases. The CDR3 spans 11 residues. CDR3 nucleotides: TGTGCCAGCAGTTGGCAGTGGGGCTACACCTTC. Its protein product is CASSWQWGYTF.

The rearrangement uses TRBV5-4 and TRBJ1-1; D not resolved. The CDR3 length is 12 residues. The germline V and J ends were trimmed by 3 bases and 4 bases, with 7 bases remaining between them. Looked up from germline, CDR1 is SGHNT and CDR2 is YYREEE (reference sequence). CDR3 nucleotide sequence: TGTGCCAGCAGCTACGGGGTCACTGAAGCTTTCTTT. Its translation is CASSYGVTEAFF.

The J gene is TRBJ1-6, the V gene TRBV28; no firm D call. V gave up 2 bases and J gave up 6 bases, with 11 bases separating them. The length of the CDR3 is 15 residues. CDR1 is MDHEN, CDR2 SYDVKM, per germline. The CDR3 sequence is CASSLARRVNSPLHF. The DNA for the CDR3 is TGTGCCAGCAGTTTAGCACGGCGGGTTAATTCACCCCTCCACTTT. The variable domain in full, completed from reference TRBV28 and TRBJ1-6, reads DVKVTQSSRYLVKRTGEKVFLECVQDMDHENMFWYRQDPGLGLRLIYFSYDVKMKEKGDIPEGYSVSREKKERFSLILESASTNQTSMYLCASSLARRVNSPLHFGNGTRLTVT.

The chain carries TRBV19 and TRBJ1-5; 9 bases agree with TRBD1. The V gene end was trimmed by 4 bases and the J gene end by 11 bases; junction bases not matched to a gene: 15. Germline assignment: CDR1 LNHDA and CDR2 SQIVND (reference sequence). CDR3 length: 16 residues. CDR3 in DNA: TGTGCCAGTAGTACGTGGGACAGGGAGGGCCCAAGGGCCCAGCATTTT. Protein sequence: CASSTWDREGPRAQHF.

This clone was observed a few times. V is TRBV13 and J is TRBJ1-3; a weak D match, TRBD1 (6 bases). CDR3 length: 17 amino acids. CDR1 and CDR2 (germline): PRHDT, FYEKMQ (reference sequence). V shed 5 bases and J shed 0 bases, with 17 bases lying between them. The CDR3 sequence is CASSIRGLKGSGNTIYF. The CDR3 coding sequence is TGTGCCAGCAGCATCAGGGGCCTAAAGGGCTCTGGAAACACCATATATTTT.

The V gene is TRBV9, the J gene TRBJ2-2; 7 bases are shared with TRBD1. There are 16 residues in the CDR3. The trim removed 4 bases at V and 1 base at J, leaving 7 bases unmatched. Germline CDR1 is SGDLS and CDR2 is YYNGEE. The CDR3 DNA follows: TGTGCCAGCAGCCCAAGGACAGGCGAGAACACCGGGGAGCTGTTTTTT. The encoded protein is CASSPRTGENTGELFF.

The chain is built from TRBV28 and TRBJ2-7, with D unresolved. Trimming removed 2 bases at V and 2 bases at J, with 13 bases between. The CDR3 runs to 15 residues. Per the germline V gene, CDR1 is MDHEN and CDR2 is SYDVKM. The CDR3 DNA sequence: TGTGCCAGCAGTTTACTGAGAAGAGGAGCCTACGAGCAGTACTTC. This translates into CASSLLRRGAYEQYF. Variable domain in full (rest from reference TRBV28 and TRBJ2-7): DVKVTQSSRYLVKRTGEKVFLECVQDMDHENMFWYRQDPGLGLRLIYFSYDVKMKEKGDIPEGYSVSREKKERFSLILESASTNQTSMYLCASSLLRRGAYEQYFGPGTRLTVT.

This chain connects TRBV6-5 to TRBJ2-3; TRBD2 matches at 12 bases. The CDR3 is made up of 15 amino acids. The J segment lost 4 bases and the V segment lost 6 bases, leaving 5 bases of the junction unmatched. Germline loops: CDR1 MNHEY, CDR2 SVGAGI. The DNA for the CDR3 is TGTGCCAGCAGGCGACTAGCGGGGGCCCCAGATACGCAGTATTTT. It specifies CASRRLAGAPDTQYF.

The rearrangement links TRBV7-9 to TRBJ1-5; maybe TRBD1 (6 bases). Trimming removed 3 bases at V and 1 base at J, with 13 bases between. The length of the CDR3 is 16 residues. Germline V CDR1 and CDR2: SEHNR, FQNEAQ (reference sequence). The CDR3 DNA follows: TGTGCCAGCAGCTTTAGCGGGGGCTGGAGCAATCAGCCCCAGCATTTT. Its protein is CASSFSGGWSNQPQHF. The whole variable domain, filled in from reference TRBV7-9 and TRBJ1-5, reads DTGVSQNPRHKITKRGQNVTFRCDPISEHNRLYWYRQTLGQGPEFLTYFQNEAQLEKSRLLSDRFSAERPKGSFSTLEIQRTEQGDSAMYLCASSFSGGWSNQPQHFGDGTRLSIL.

In its sample, this clone was seen a few times. Here the CDR3 reads CASSSGGGELFF. CDR3 nucleotides: TGTGCCAGCAGTTCAGGGGGCGGGGAGCTGTTTTTT. The chain joins TRBV12-3 or TRBV12-4 to TRBJ2-2; TRBD1 matches 7 bases. The CDR3 contains 12 residues. V lost 4 bases and J lost 7; bases outside the gene matches: 0.

V usage is TRBV5-6 and J usage is TRBJ2-3, with a tentative D call TRBD2 (6 bases). Looked up from germline, CDR1 is SGHDT and CDR2 is YYEEEE. The CDR3 runs 14 residues. With 3 bases removed from V and 5 bases from J, the gap between germline ends came to 13 bases. The CDR3 is CASSSYGDLDTQYF. Here the CDR3 DNA reads TGTGCCAGCAGCTCGTACGGGGACTTAGATACGCAGTATTTT.

This clone has only one observation. The genes are TRBV6-1 and TRBJ2-3; D is perhaps TRBD2 (5 bases). From germline, CDR1 is MNHNS and CDR2 SASEGT. Trimming took 2 bases from V and 9 from J, leaving 12 bases between them. The CDR3 has 13 amino acids. In DNA form, the CDR3 reads TGTGCCAGCAGTGAATCTATAAGCGGAACGCAGTATTTT. Amino acids: CASSESISGTQYF.

The V and J genes are TRBV3-1 (or the pseudogene TRBV3-2) and TRBJ1-1; D is uncertain. Trimming took 3 bases from V and 7 from J, leaving 6 bases between them. The CDR3 length is 11 residues. Germline V gives CDR1 LGHDT, CDR2 YNNKEL (reference sequence). The CDR3 is CASSQTSEAFF. For the CDR3, the DNA is TGTGCCAGCAGCCAGACAAGTGAAGCTTTCTTT.

This clone was detected only once. The chain uses TRBV18 and TRBJ2-3; D ambiguous. V was shortened by 2 bases and J by 4 bases, with 16 bases between the two germline ends. Germline values: CDR1 KGHSH, CDR2 LQKENI. This CDR3 contains 16 residues. This CDR3 reads CASSPNLTPSSDTQYF. The CDR3 DNA reads TGTGCCAGCTCACCAAATTTGACACCGAGTTCAGATACGCAGTATTTT.

This sequence joins TRBV5-4 and TRBJ1-1; 8 bases agree with TRBD1. The CDR3 totals 14 residues. The germline gives CDR1 SGHNT, CDR2 YYREEE (reference sequence). The V segment lost 2 bases and the J segment 3 bases; nucleotides outside the gene matches: 3. CDR3 sequence: CASSFGTGYTEAFF. As DNA, the CDR3 is TGTGCCAGCAGCTTCGGGACAGGATACACTGAAGCTTTCTTT.

This chain uses TRBV20-1 with TRBJ1-2; D remains unclear. V was clipped by 3 bases and J by 6 bases, with 11 bases between them. Germline CDR1 is DFQATT and CDR2 is SNEGSKA (reference sequence). The CDR3 contains 12 residues. The CDR3 here is CSASSQADGYTF. CDR3 DNA: TGCAGTGCTAGTTCACAAGCGGATGGCTACACCTTC.

This chain uses TRBV2 with TRBJ1-1; 7 bases agree with TRBD1. CDR1 is SNHLY, CDR2 FYNNEI, per germline. The CDR3 runs 13 residues. J was trimmed by 3 bases and V by 8 bases; bases with no gene match: 6. The CDR3 DNA is TGTGCCAGCGGACGGGACAGAGACACTGAAGCTTTCTTT. This gives the protein CASGRDRDTEAFF.

The rearrangement links TRBV5-1 to TRBJ2-3; TRBD2 matches at 8 bases. Trimming at V came to 5 bases and at J to 1 base, leaving 6 bases not matched to a gene. CDR3 length: 15 amino acids. Germline assignment: CDR1 SGHRS and CDR2 YFSETQ. The CDR3 coding sequence is TGCGCCAGCAGGCCCGGGGGGGCCGGCACAGATACGCAGTATTTT. Its translation: CASRPGGAGTDTQYF.

This clone was counted only a few times. The chain is built from TRBV3-1 (or the pseudogene TRBV3-2) and TRBJ1-5, with 9 positions matching TRBD1. The CDR3 length is 19 residues. Trimming at V came to 0 bases and at J to 2 bases, leaving 11 bases not matched to a gene. Germline-derived CDR1 and CDR2 are LGHDT and YNNKEL (reference sequence). The CDR3 spells CASSQEGQGYVRGNQPQHF. The CDR3 DNA is TGTGCCAGCAGCCAAGAAGGACAGGGGTATGTTCGGGGCAATCAGCCCCAGCATTTT.

This clone was seen once. The V call is TRBV25-1, the J call TRBJ2-3; the D gene is possibly TRBD2 (6 bases). V gave up 2 bases and J gave up 0 bases, with 9 bases separating them. CDR3 size: 15 residues. Germline CDR1 reads MGHDK; CDR2 reads SYGVNS. The CDR3 sequence is CASSEGGWSTDTQYF. The CDR3 nucleotides read TGTGCCAGCAGTGAAGGGGGGTGGAGCACAGATACGCAGTATTTT.

This chain connects TRBV7-8 to TRBJ1-4, with D perhaps matching TRBD1 (5 bases). Trimming shortened V by 2 bases and J by 8 bases, and 18 bases separated the two germline ends. Germline V lookup: CDR1 SGHVS, CDR2 FQNEAQ. CDR3 size: 16 residues. The CDR3 DNA sequence: TGTGCCAGCAGCTTAAGGTCGTGGCAGGGTGGGGAAAAACTGTTTTTT. Its protein product is CASSLRSWQGGEKLFF.

This clone has a single count. The gene calls are TRBV18 and TRBJ1-1; D is undetermined. The germline V gene encodes CDR1 KGHSH and CDR2 LQKENI. CDR3 length equals 15 residues. V was shortened by 3 bases and J by 1 base, with 12 bases between the two germline ends. The CDR3, as DNA: TGTGCCAGCTCACCTTCAAACAGAGAGAACACTGAAGCTTTCTTT. Translating it yields CASSPSNRENTEAFF.

This chain joins TRBV19 and TRBJ2-2; TRBD1 matches at 8 bases. CDR3 length equals 14 residues. The V gene end was trimmed by 6 bases and the J gene end by 5 bases; junction bases not matched to a gene: 5. Germline CDR1 reads LNHDA; CDR2 reads SQIVND (reference sequence). The CDR3 DNA sequence: TGTGCCAGTAGAGTCAGGGGGCTTACCGGGGAGCTGTTTTTT. Translated, it gives CASRVRGLTGELFF.

The CDR3 nucleotides are TGTGCCAGCAGCCACCCTAGGAGCACTGAAGCTTTCTTT. Its protein product is CASSHPRSTEAFF. This rearrangement joins TRBV3-1 (or the pseudogene TRBV3-2) to TRBJ1-1; D remains ambiguous. Germline CDR1 and CDR2: LGHDT and YNNKEL (reference sequence). V dropped 3 bases and J dropped 4 bases, with 9 bases sitting between them. CDR3 length: 13 residues.